This T cell receptor (beta chain) derives from a study of blood T cells in healthy people across ages. Study results and limitations: In long-lived donors, naive CD4+ cell counts and diversity exceeded those of aged donors.

The germline CDR1 and CDR2 sequences are MNHEY and SVGAGI. This CDR3 region has 14 residues. Trimming took 0 bases from V and 2 from J, leaving 8 bases between them. Each of the donors had around 9 milliliters of peripheral blood drawn into EDTA-treated Vacutainer tubes. This clonotype was seen a handful of times. Its antigen is currently unknown. PCR was performed a second time for about 7 to 12 cycles using a sample-barcoded 5' primer and a J-beta primer mix. TCRdb passed the 5' RACE reads through MiXCR, listing each CDR3 protein once. Of over 700,000 distinct CDR3 sequences listed, 20% to 25% are singletons. These sequences were also reported in another study, on T cells of mothers and their children. This second report adds: The whole RNA yield was converted to cDNA, around 1.4 ug per 15 ul.

V gene TRBV6-5 combines with J gene TRBJ2-7; D may be TRBD1 or TRBD2 (5 bases each). This clonotype originated in a boy under 18 in good health. Sequencing was performed on blood. The CDR3 DNA sequence: TGTGCCAGCAGTTACTCGAGGGGAGCCTACGAGCAGTACTTC. Protein: CASSYSRGAYEQYF.